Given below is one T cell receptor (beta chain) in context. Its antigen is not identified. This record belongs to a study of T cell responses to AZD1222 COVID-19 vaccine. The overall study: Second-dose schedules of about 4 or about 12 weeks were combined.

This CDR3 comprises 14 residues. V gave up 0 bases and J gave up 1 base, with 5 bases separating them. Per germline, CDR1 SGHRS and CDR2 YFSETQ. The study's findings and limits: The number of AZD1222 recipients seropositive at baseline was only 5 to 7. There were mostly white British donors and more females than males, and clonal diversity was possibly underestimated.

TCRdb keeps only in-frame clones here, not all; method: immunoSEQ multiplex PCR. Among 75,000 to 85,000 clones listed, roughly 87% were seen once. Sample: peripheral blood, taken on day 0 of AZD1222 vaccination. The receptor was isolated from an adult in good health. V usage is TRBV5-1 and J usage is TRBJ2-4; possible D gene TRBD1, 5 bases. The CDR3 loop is CASSLEGAKNIQYF. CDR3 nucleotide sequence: TGCGCCAGCAGCTTGGAGGGGGCCAAAAACATTCAGTACTTC.